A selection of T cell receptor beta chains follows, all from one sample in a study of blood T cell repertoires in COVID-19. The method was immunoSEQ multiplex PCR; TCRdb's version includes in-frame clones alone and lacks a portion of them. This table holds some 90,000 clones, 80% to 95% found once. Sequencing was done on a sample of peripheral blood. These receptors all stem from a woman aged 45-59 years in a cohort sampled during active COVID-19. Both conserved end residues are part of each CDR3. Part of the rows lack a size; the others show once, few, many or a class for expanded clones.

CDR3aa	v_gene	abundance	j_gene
CASSEGWRGGPYNEQFF	TRBV6-1	.	TRBJ2-1
CASSIGAGTGQGARQPQHF	TRBV19	.	TRBJ1-5
CASSERRGGYGYTF	TRBV25-1	once	TRBJ1-2
CASSEGTGGYGKLFF	TRBV6-1	.	TRBJ1-4
CASSRGGTEAFF	TRBV7-9	.	TRBJ1-1
CASSSANRRGRLAKNIQYF	TRBV28	.	TRBJ2-4
CASRGQGGDGYTF	TRBV5-1	once	TRBJ1-2
CASSPGLAGEQYF	TRBV19	.	TRBJ2-7
CASSEAGTSSNEQFF	TRBV6-4	.	TRBJ2-1
CASSSLPGQGLMNTEAFF	TRBV5-1	.	TRBJ1-1
CASSQAQGLAGAKDTDTQYF	TRBV4-1	.	TRBJ2-3
CASSLGGGSSYNEQFF	TRBV5-1	.	TRBJ2-1
CASNRPGLAGNTGELFF	TRBV19	.	TRBJ2-2
CASILQGAGDTEAFF	TRBV6-6	.	TRBJ1-1
CASSFRYRTEAFF	TRBV12-3/TRBV12-4	once	TRBJ1-1
CASSPTGGDEQYF	TRBV6-5	.	TRBJ2-7
CAISGGGVLYEQYF	TRBV10-3	few	TRBJ2-7
CASSPSGGGEQYF	TRBV27	.	TRBJ2-7
CASSTGTGELFF	TRBV7-3	.	TRBJ2-2
CASSPGLAGETDTQYF	TRBV5-4	.	TRBJ2-3
CASSPGTAGNTIYF	TRBV19	.	TRBJ1-3
CASSLSQNTEAFF	TRBV5-5	.	TRBJ1-1
CASREQGDTEAFF	TRBV12-3/TRBV12-4	.	TRBJ1-1
CASSSRTSGMYQETQYF	TRBV9	once	TRBJ2-5
CASSFRTSTDTQYF	TRBV2	.	TRBJ2-3
CASSITPGGNEQYF	TRBV19	once	TRBJ2-7
CATNPHGVGTDTQYF	TRBV28	.	TRBJ2-3
CASSHLAGGLDTQYF	TRBV11-2	.	TRBJ2-3
CASSGSQRVEGYTF	TRBV5-4	.	TRBJ1-2
CSVEDPGQSSYNEQFF	TRBV29-1	few	TRBJ2-1
CASSPGEFAAETQYF	TRBV7-9	.	TRBJ2-5
CASSSGTGQQFF	TRBV7-9	once	TRBJ1-1
CASSQAPGQYYEQYF	TRBV3-1/TRBV3-2	.	TRBJ2-7
CASTGSSDTQYF	TRBV6-5	.	TRBJ2-3
CASSAGGTYEQYF	TRBV28	.	TRBJ2-7
CSVDWGQQAFF	TRBV29-1	.	TRBJ1-1
CASSFRGINQPQHF	TRBV7-2	.	TRBJ1-5
CASSLTRGLSNQPQHF	TRBV28	.	TRBJ1-5
CASSPLAEFYNEQFF	TRBV27	.	TRBJ2-1
CASSRGGSRPFF	TRBV28	.	TRBJ2-1
CASSLDRESQYF	TRBV11-2	.	TRBJ2-3
CASSPSPGSYNSPLHF	TRBV5-4	.	TRBJ1-6
CASSAGIGRPQHF	TRBV25-1	.	TRBJ1-5
CASSRGTEAFF	TRBV12-3/TRBV12-4	.	TRBJ1-1
CASTKTGLTEAFF	TRBV6-6	once	TRBJ1-1
CASSKITGTEAFF	TRBV6-4	few	TRBJ1-1
CASNADTQYF	TRBV2	.	TRBJ2-3
CASSTPRTADSYNSPLHF	TRBV19	.	TRBJ1-6